The clone carrying this T cell receptor beta chain was counted ten times or more. The antigen remains undetermined. This sample was taken from a study of breast tumors, draining lymph nodes, adjacent tissues. The study's findings and limits: Tumor repertoires ranked between lymph nodes and nontumor tissue in diversity, with V and J gene preferences. Findings are consistent with lymph node origin and intratumoral expansion of most tumor T cells. That most tumor T cells come from lymph nodes remained unproven.

TCRdb re-analysed the multiplex PCR reads in MiXCR, keeping a single row per CDR3 protein. The sample lists some 250,000 distinct CDR3 sequences; 30% to 35% were seen once. The lymph nodes were axillary draining lymph nodes from breast cancer patients. This clonotype was sampled from a female donor with breast cancer. Some clones in this sample may be carry-over from other donors' samples. The sample taken for sequencing was axillary lymph node tissue.

DNA of the CDR3: TGTGCCAGCAGCATCGACAGCTATGGCTACACCTTC. This translates into CASSIDSYGYTF. This chain joins TRBV5-4 and TRBJ1-2; D possibly corresponds to TRBD1 (5 bases). CDR3 length equals 12 residues. Germline-derived CDR1 and CDR2 are SGHNT and YYREEE (reference sequence). The V end lost 4 bases, the J end lost 4 bases, and 8 bases lay between the germline ends.